Each of the 5 T cell receptor beta chains below was sequenced from the same sample in a study of a mutant IDH1 vaccine in newly diagnosed glioma. Documented time point: week 11, during vaccination. What each vaccine dose contained was 300 ug of mutant IDH1 20-mer peptide, accompanied by topical imiquimod. For these TCRs, the target antigens are not known. The assay was immunoSEQ multiplex PCR, and TCRdb's table has in-frame clones only and misses some. This repertoire shows 40,000 or so clones, roughly 84% found once; its top ten account for about 2.2%. The sequences come from PBMCs, collected from a glioma patient whose treatment included an IDH1 peptide vaccine. These receptors were obtained from a man aged 35-49 years with glioma.

This chain joins TRBV6-4 and TRBJ2-3; 7 bases line up with TRBD1. CDR1 and CDR2 from the germline V gene are MRHNA and SNTAGT. The V segment lost 5 bases and the J segment 5 bases; nucleotides outside the gene matches: 7. The CDR3 length is 14 residues. The DNA of the CDR3 is TGTGCCAGCAGTATAGTAGGGGGCCAAGATACGCAGTATTTT. Protein: CASSIVGGQDTQYF.

The chain carries TRBV4-2 and TRBJ2-7; 7 bases agree with TRBD2. CDR3 length equals 18 residues. The V and J ends lost 0 bases and 3 bases, in that order; junction bases with no gene match: 14. CDR1 and CDR2 from the germline V gene are LGHNA and YNFKEQ. CDR3 DNA sequence: TGTGCCAGCAGCCAAGATTGGATAGCGGCGGGAGAAATCTACGAGCAGTACTTC. Translated, it gives CASSQDWIAAGEIYEQYF.

This clone was detected a few times. The CDR3 DNA sequence: TGTGCCAGCAGCCCTGCTAGTCACAATGAGCAGTTCTTC. The encoded protein is CASSPASHNEQFF. This sequence joins TRBV7-9 and TRBJ2-1; D ambiguous. The CDR3 sequence is 13 residues long. Germline lookup yields CDR1 SEHNR and CDR2 FQNEAQ (reference sequence). Trimming pared 5 bases from V and 5 bases from J, leaving 10 bases between. The full variable domain, completed using reference TRBV7-9 and TRBJ2-1, is DTGVSQNPRHKITKRGQNVTFRCDPISEHNRLYWYRQTLGQGPEFLTYFQNEAQLEKSRLLSDRFSAERPKGSFSTLEIQRTEQGDSAMYLCASSPASHNEQFFGPGTRLTVL.

V usage is TRBV4-1 and J usage is TRBJ2-1, with D unclear. The CDR3 extends over 13 amino acids. Between the trimmed V and J ends, which lost 8 bases and 3 bases, there was a span of 11 bases. Germline values: CDR1 MGHRA, CDR2 YSYEKL. In DNA form, the CDR3 reads TGCGCCAGCGGAGACTTAGACTACAATGAGCAGTTCTTC. Translated, it gives CASGDLDYNEQFF.

This clone was picked up a small number of times. The CDR3 region is CAISESGYSTDTQYF. The CDR3, as DNA: TGTGCCATCAGTGAGTCGGGATATAGCACAGATACGCAGTATTTT. V gene TRBV10-3 combines with J gene TRBJ2-3; D gene uncertain. Deletions cut 0 bases from V and 0 bases from J, with 7 bases between. The CDR3 has 15 amino acids. Germline V gene data show CDR1 as ENHRY and CDR2 as SYGVKD.